This TCR beta chain was recovered during a study of control samples from healthy donors and cancer patients. Germline trimming cut 7 bases from V and 10 bases from J; bases unmatched to any gene: 10. The CDR3 sequence is 13 residues long. This table comes from immunoSEQ multiplex PCR, and its TCRdb copy is limited to in-frame clones, with some not included. The sample records about 54,000 clones, approximately 96% being singletons. The sequence was collected from a young woman in good health. The chain carries TRBV12-3 or TRBV12-4 and TRBJ1-1, with TRBD1 identical over 9 bases. Sequencing input: blood. The CDR3 nucleotides read TGTGCCAGCACCGTGGACAGGGGAACTACAGCTTTCTTT. Its protein is CASTVDRGTTAFF.